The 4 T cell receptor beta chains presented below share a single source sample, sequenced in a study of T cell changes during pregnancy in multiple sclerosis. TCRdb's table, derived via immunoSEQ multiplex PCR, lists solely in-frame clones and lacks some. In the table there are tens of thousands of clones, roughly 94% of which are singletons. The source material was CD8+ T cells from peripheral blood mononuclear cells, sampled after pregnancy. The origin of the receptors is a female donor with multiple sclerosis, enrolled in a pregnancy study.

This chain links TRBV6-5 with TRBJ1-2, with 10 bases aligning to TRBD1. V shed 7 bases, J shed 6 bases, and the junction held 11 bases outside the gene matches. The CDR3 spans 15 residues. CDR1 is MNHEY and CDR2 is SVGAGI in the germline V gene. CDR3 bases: TGTGCCAGCACCCATGGCCCCGGGACAGGGGATGGCTACACCTTC. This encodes CASTHGPGTGDGYTF.

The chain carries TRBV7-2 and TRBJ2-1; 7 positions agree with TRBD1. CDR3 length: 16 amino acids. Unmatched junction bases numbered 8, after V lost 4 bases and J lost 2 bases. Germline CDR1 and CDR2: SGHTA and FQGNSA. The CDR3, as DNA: TGTGCCAGCAGCTCAGACCGGGACAGAGCCTACAATGAGCAGTTCTTC. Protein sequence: CASSSDRDRAYNEQFF.

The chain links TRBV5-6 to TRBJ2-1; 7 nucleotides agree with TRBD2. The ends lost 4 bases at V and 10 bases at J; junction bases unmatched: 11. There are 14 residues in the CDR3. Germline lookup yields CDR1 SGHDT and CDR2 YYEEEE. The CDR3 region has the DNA TGTGCCAGCAGCGCTGGGGACTATCCGTTAGAGCAGTTCTTC. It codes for CASSAGDYPLEQFF.

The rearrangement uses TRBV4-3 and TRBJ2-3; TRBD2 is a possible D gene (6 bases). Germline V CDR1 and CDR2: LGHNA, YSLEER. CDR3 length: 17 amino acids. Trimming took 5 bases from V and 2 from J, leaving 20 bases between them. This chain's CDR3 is CASSSSRGTGTTDTQYF. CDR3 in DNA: TGCGCCAGCAGCAGTAGTCGGGGGACGGGAACCACAGATACGCAGTATTTT.